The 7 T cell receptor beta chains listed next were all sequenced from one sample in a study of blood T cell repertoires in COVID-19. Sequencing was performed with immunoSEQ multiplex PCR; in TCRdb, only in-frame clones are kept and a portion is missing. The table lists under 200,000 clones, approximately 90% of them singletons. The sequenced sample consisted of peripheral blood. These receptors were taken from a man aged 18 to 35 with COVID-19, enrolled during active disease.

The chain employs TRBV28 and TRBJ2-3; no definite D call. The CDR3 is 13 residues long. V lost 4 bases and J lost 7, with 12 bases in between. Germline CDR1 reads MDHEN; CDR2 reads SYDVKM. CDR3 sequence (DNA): TGTGCCAGCAGTTCCCCCCTTACTAATACGCAGTATTTT. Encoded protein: CASSSPLTNTQYF.

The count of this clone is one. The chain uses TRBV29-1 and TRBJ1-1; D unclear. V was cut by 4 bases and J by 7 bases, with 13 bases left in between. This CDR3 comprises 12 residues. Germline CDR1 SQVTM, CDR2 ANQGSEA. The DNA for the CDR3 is TGCAGCGTTGGACTCCTCGCGGGTGAAGCTTTCTTT. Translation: CSVGLLAGEAFF.

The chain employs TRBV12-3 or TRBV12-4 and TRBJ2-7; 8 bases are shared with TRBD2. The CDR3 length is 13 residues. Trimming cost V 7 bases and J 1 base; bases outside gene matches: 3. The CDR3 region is CASKQRESYEQYF. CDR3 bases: TGTGCCAGCAAACAGCGGGAGTCCTACGAGCAGTACTTC.

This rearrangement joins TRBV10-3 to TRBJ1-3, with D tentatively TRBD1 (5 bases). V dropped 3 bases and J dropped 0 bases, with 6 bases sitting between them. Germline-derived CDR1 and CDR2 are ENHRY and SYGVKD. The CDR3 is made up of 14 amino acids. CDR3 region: CAISDRDSGNTIYF. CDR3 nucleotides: TGTGCCATCAGTGACAGGGACTCTGGAAACACCATATATTTT.

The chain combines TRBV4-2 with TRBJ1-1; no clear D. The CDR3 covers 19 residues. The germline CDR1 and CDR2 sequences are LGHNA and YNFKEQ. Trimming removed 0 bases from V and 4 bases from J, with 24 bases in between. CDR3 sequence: CASSQDRYVGMRRSTEAFF. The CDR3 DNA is TGTGCCAGCAGCCAAGATAGATACGTCGGGATGAGGAGGTCCACTGAAGCTTTCTTT.

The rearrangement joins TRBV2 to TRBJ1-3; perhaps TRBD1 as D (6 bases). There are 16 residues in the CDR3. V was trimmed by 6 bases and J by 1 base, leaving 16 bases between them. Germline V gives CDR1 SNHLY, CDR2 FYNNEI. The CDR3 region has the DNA TGTGCCAGCAGGGTCTTCGAACAGGGATCTGGAAACACCATATATTTT. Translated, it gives CASRVFEQGSGNTIYF.

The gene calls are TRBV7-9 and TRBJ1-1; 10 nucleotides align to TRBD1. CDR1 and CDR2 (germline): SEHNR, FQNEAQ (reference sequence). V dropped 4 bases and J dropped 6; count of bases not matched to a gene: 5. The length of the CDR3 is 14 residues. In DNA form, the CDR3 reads TGTGCCAGCAGCTCGACAGGGGGCAGATCTGAAGCTTTCTTT. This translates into CASSSTGGRSEAFF.